This TCR beta chain was retrieved from a study of shared clonotypes between healthy human individuals. Study details: In total, the donors were a couple of women and a few men aged 18 to 49.

Only a few counts were recorded for this clone. The assay ran at deep level. The authors sequenced unsorted PBMC DNA on ten immunoSEQ deep assay plates. In the authors' methods: ImmunoSEQ gave junction-only sequences without quality scores, so filtering differed. The assay was immunoSEQ multiplex PCR, and TCRdb's table has in-frame clones only and misses some. That table furnishes V, J and clone size, whereas the DNA furnished D and trimming. The table lists approximately 500,000 clones, 75% to 80% of them singletons. V shed 5 bases and J 9 bases; nucleotides not matched to a gene: 10. The length of the CDR3 is 14 residues. Per germline, CDR1 MNHNY and CDR2 SVGAGI (reference sequence).

This clonotype was obtained from a woman aged 40 to 55 in good health. Some clones in this sample may be carry-over from other donors' samples. This rearrangement joins TRBV6-6 to TRBJ2-1; TRBD1 aligns across 7 bases. The sample was PBMCs. The DNA of the CDR3 is TGTGCCAGCAGTGCCGGCAGGGGGTACGGTGAGCAGTTCTTC. The encoded protein is CASSAGRGYGEQFF.